Below, 3 T cell receptor beta chains from the same sample are listed, as sequenced in a study of shared T cell receptors in the human thymus. Sequencing was performed with immunoSEQ multiplex PCR; in TCRdb, only in-frame clones are kept and a portion is missing. The sample has hundreds of thousands of clones, roughly 86% seen once; the top ten hold over 0.008%. These records were also assigned to another study, of human thymus T cells.

The sequenced sample was thymocytes. Receptors originate from a boy under two years old with a congenital heart defect.

The rearrangement joins TRBV9 to TRBJ2-2, with a weak D call TRBD1 (6 bases). V lost 1 base and J lost 5, with 12 bases in between. Germline lookup yields CDR1 SGDLS and CDR2 YYNGEE. The CDR3 consists of 15 residues. The CDR3, as DNA: TGTGCCAGCAGCGTAAGCCAGGGGAAAACCGGGGAGCTGTTTTTT. Translated, it gives CASSVSQGKTGELFF.

The gene calls are TRBV5-6 and TRBJ2-7; 10 bases line up with TRBD2. The CDR3 contains 15 residues. CDR1 and CDR2 from the germline V gene are SGHDT and YYEEEE. J lost 2 bases, V lost 0 bases, and 2 bases had no gene match. The CDR3: CASSLVLAGAYEQYF. DNA for the CDR3: TGTGCCAGCAGCTTGGTTCTAGCGGGGGCCTACGAGCAGTACTTC.

The chain combines TRBV27 with TRBJ2-7, with 13 bases lining up with TRBD2. Germline CDR1 reads MNHEY; CDR2 reads SMNVEV (reference sequence). The ends lost 3 bases at V and 2 bases at J; junction bases unmatched: 19. CDR3 size: 21 residues. The CDR3 is CASSLQKQGARLAGGTYEQYF. The DNA for the CDR3 is TGTGCCAGCAGTTTGCAGAAACAGGGGGCGCGACTAGCGGGAGGAACCTACGAGCAGTACTTC.